This T cell receptor beta chain emerged from a study of blood T cell repertoires in COVID-19. About the research overall: Sites in the United States, Italy and Spain provided acute and convalescent COVID-19 samples.

Trimming left V 3 bases short and J 7 bases short, with 9 bases between. The CDR3 contains 12 residues. Germline values: CDR1 ENHRY, CDR2 SYGVKD. TCRdb's copy holds only in-frame clones and misses some; the assay was immunoSEQ multiplex PCR. This sample has over 100,000 clones, with roughly 91% found just once. The source is a man aged 55-75 years with COVID-19, enrolled during active disease. V usage is TRBV10-3 and J usage is TRBJ1-1; unclear D gene. The source material was peripheral blood. CDR3 nucleotide sequence: TGTGCCATCAGTGAAGAGAAGATTGAAGCTTTCTTT. Its translation is CAISEEKIEAFF.